The next 28 T cell receptor beta chains were all read from a single sample in a study of beta chain features in type 1 diabetes. Notes on the study in general: Moderate yet significant TCRB CDR3 shortening was seen in Type 1 diabetes patients in all four CD4+ subsets.

Their cognate antigens are unknown. Every isolated RNA sample was fully reverse transcribed, so sequencing captured expressed TCRB transcripts. Clones were read by immunoSEQ multiplex PCR, and TCRdb kept only the in-frame ones, dropping some. The sample consists of about 160,000 clones, 8% to 8.5% of them appearing once. Sequenced sample: central memory CD4+ T cells from blood. These receptors were collected from a young woman with type 1 diabetes.

V is TRBV6-5 and J is TRBJ2-5; TRBD2 matches 14 bases. Trimming took 4 bases from V and 5 from J; bases not matched to a gene: 3. The germline V gene has CDR1 MNHEY and CDR2 SVGAGI. The CDR3 sequence is 15 residues long. CDR3 nucleotide sequence: TGTGCCAGCAGTTCGGGACTAGCGGGGGTTGAGACCCAGTACTTC. Its translation: CASSSGLAGVETQYF.

This clone was counted between two and nine times. The J gene is TRBJ2-2, the V gene TRBV18, with TRBD1 identical over 9 bases. After removal of 10 bases from V and 0 bases from J, the junction contained 3 bases not matched to a gene. The CDR3 extends over 14 amino acids. Germline V gene data show CDR1 as KGHSH and CDR2 as LQKENI. The CDR3 reads CATGTGTNTGELFF. CDR3 in DNA: TGTGCCACCGGGACAGGGACGAACACCGGGGAGCTGTTTTTT. The whole variable domain, remainder taken from reference TRBV18 and TRBJ2-2, is NAGVMQNPRHLVRRRGQEARLRCSPMKGHSHVYWYRQLPEEGLKFMVYLQKENIIDESGMPKERFSAEFPKEGPSILRIQQVVRGDSAAYFCATGTGTNTGELFFGEGSRLTVL.

The chain links TRBV5-4 to TRBJ1-1, with 7 nucleotides matching TRBD1. J lost 2 bases, V lost 1 base, and 5 bases had no gene match. Germline V gene sequence: CDR1 SGHNT, CDR2 YYREEE (reference sequence). The CDR3 extends over 15 amino acids. In nucleotides, the CDR3 is TGTGCCAGCAGCTTGCCCGGGACAGATAACACTGAAGCTTTCTTT. It specifies CASSLPGTDNTEAFF.

This clone was seen only once. The chain combines TRBV7-8 with TRBJ2-1, with TRBD1 matching 9 bases. Germline V gene data show CDR1 as SGHVS and CDR2 as FQNEAQ. This CDR3 comprises 15 residues. V shed 3 bases and J 7 bases; nucleotides not matched to a gene: 7. The CDR3 spells CASSFRNGQGNEQFF. The CDR3 DNA reads as TGTGCCAGCAGCTTTAGAAATGGACAGGGGAATGAGCAGTTCTTC.

The chain couples TRBV6-5 to TRBJ2-3; the match to TRBD2 covers 11 bases. CDR1 and CDR2 (germline): MNHEY, SVGAGI. V lost 5 bases and J lost 4; bases outside the gene matches: 5. CDR3 length: 15 residues. CDR3 nucleotide sequence: TGTGCCAGCAGTCCCCTAGCGGGGGGCTCAGATACGCAGTATTTT. It codes for CASSPLAGGSDTQYF.

This chain links TRBV27 with TRBJ1-1, with 7 positions matching TRBD1. With V trimmed by 6 bases and J by 5 bases, 12 bases remained unmatched. The CDR3 length is 15 residues. The germline CDR1 and CDR2 sequences are MNHEY and SMNVEV (reference sequence). CDR3 sequence reads: CASSSYYRGGTEAFF. The CDR3 DNA sequence: TGTGCCAGCAGCTCATACTACAGGGGAGGTACTGAAGCTTTCTTT.

The rearrangement joins TRBV11-3 to TRBJ1-2; 7 bases are a match to TRBD1. The length of the CDR3 is 17 residues. Germline V gives CDR1 SGHNT, CDR2 YENEEA. V lost 5 bases to trimming and J lost 0 bases; unmatched junction nucleotides: 12. The chain's CDR3 is CASSRGDRNEANYGYTF. CDR3 coding DNA: TGTGCCAGCAGCCGAGGGGACAGAAACGAAGCTAACTATGGCTACACCTTC.

In this sample, this clone turned up a few times. The CDR3 DNA sequence: TGCGCCAGCAGCCAAGGATCCCAGGGGGTGAATGAGCAGTTCTTC. Its protein product is CASSQGSQGVNEQFF. The chain employs TRBV4-3 and TRBJ2-1, with 7 bases aligning to TRBD1. Germline CDR1 LGHNA, CDR2 YSLEER. This CDR3 is built from 15 residues. Losses at the gene ends were 1 base for V and 7 bases for J; bases not matched to a gene: 7.

This clone turned up a few times. The chain is built from TRBV12-5 and TRBJ2-7; the D gene is possibly TRBD1 (5 bases). With 3 bases removed from V and 6 bases from J, the gap between germline ends came to 15 bases. Germline V gene data show CDR1 as LGHNT and CDR2 as FRNRAP. CDR3 length equals 14 residues. In DNA form, the CDR3 reads TGTGCTAGTGGTTTAGGGGCAGGGCCCAGCGAGCAGTACTTC. The encoded protein is CASGLGAGPSEQYF.

This chain joins TRBV5-1 and TRBJ2-3; 9 bases map to TRBD2. This CDR3 has 15 amino acids. Germline loops: CDR1 SGHRS, CDR2 YFSETQ. The J segment lost 5 bases and the V segment lost 0 bases, leaving 4 bases of the junction unmatched. CDR3 in DNA: TGCGCCAGCAGCTTGGGGCGGGGGGGCTTAGATACGCAGTATTTT. Protein: CASSLGRGGLDTQYF.

The table lists this clone with a few counts. V usage is TRBV7-6 and J usage is TRBJ2-7; perhaps TRBD2 as D (5 bases). Per the germline V gene, CDR1 is SGHVS and CDR2 is FNYEAQ. Trimming cost V 1 base and J 1 base, with 8 bases left between them. The CDR3 is made up of 14 amino acids. CDR3: CASSLERGSYEQYF. The CDR3 DNA follows: TGTGCCAGCAGCTTAGAACGGGGTTCCTACGAGCAGTACTTC.

Of note for this clone: This CDR3 is also generated by other DNA sequences in the sample. The V and J genes are TRBV4-3 and TRBJ1-1; D might be TRBD1 (5 bases). CDR1 is LGHNA, CDR2 YSLEER, per germline. Trimming took 4 bases from V and 5 from J, leaving 11 bases between them. The length of the CDR3 is 13 residues. The CDR3 sequence: CASSRQGRTEAFF. The CDR3 nucleotides are TGCGCCAGCAGCCGCCAGGGTAGGACTGAAGCTTTCTTT.

Ten or more counts support this clone. The J gene is TRBJ2-5, the V gene TRBV9, with D hard to call. The CDR3 extends over 13 amino acids. The V gene's germline CDR1 is SGDLS and CDR2 YYNGEE. V shed 4 bases and J shed 2 bases, with 9 bases lying between them. The CDR3 nucleotides read TGTGCCAGCAGCTCCGGTCCACAAGAGACCCAGTACTTC. It is translated as CASSSGPQETQYF.

This clone has only a few counts. The chain uses TRBV14 and TRBJ2-3, with D tentatively TRBD1 (6 bases). V lost 0 bases and J 0 bases, leaving 10 bases between the germline ends. Germline CDR1 and CDR2: SGHDN and FVKESK. This CDR3 is 16 amino acids long. The CDR3, as DNA: TGTGCCAGCAGCCAAGATAGTGACAGGAGCACAGATACGCAGTATTTT. This gives the protein CASSQDSDRSTDTQYF.

This clone came up a few times. The V and J genes are TRBV5-4 and TRBJ1-1, with D perhaps TRBD1 (6 bases). Trimming took 0 bases from V and 3 from J, leaving 12 bases between them. Germline V gene lookup returns CDR1 SGHNT and CDR2 YYREEE (reference sequence). The CDR3 is made up of 15 amino acids. The CDR3 reads CASSLGTGLHTEAFF. The CDR3 DNA reads as TGTGCCAGCAGCTTGGGAACAGGGCTACACACTGAAGCTTTCTTT.

This clone has a handful of counts. This sequence joins TRBV7-6 and TRBJ1-1; 7 bases are shared with TRBD1. The CDR3 is made up of 14 amino acids. Germline V CDR1 and CDR2: SGHVS, FNYEAQ. The V and J ends lost 3 bases and 1 base, in that order; junction bases with no gene match: 2. The CDR3 bases are TGTGCCAGCAGCTTGACAGGGCCGAACACTGAAGCTTTCTTT. As protein: CASSLTGPNTEAFF.

In this sample, this clone turned up a few times. Other DNA sequences in the sample encode the same CDR3. This sequence joins TRBV7-9 and TRBJ2-5; 10 bases are a match to TRBD1. The CDR3 totals 16 residues. CDR1 SEHNR and CDR2 FQNEAQ come from the germline V gene (reference sequence). The ends lost 1 base at V and 2 bases at J; junction bases unmatched: 4. The CDR3 loop is CASSLGDRGLQETQYF. The CDR3 bases are TGTGCCAGCAGCTTAGGGGACAGGGGTCTTCAAGAGACCCAGTACTTC.

This chain connects TRBV5-1 to TRBJ2-2; D perhaps matches TRBD2 (5 bases). There are 14 residues in the CDR3. Germline-derived CDR1 and CDR2 are SGHRS and YFSETQ. V lost 6 bases and J 6 bases, leaving 15 bases between the germline ends. The CDR3 region is CASTLTMGAGELFF. Here the CDR3 DNA reads TGCGCCAGCACCCTGACAATGGGAGCCGGGGAGCTGTTTTTT.

This clone has more than one count but fewer than ten. This sequence joins TRBV7-2 and TRBJ1-2; 8 bases fit TRBD1. The CDR3 has 13 amino acids. Looked up from germline, CDR1 is SGHTA and CDR2 is FQGNSA. The junction had 6 bases not matched to a gene; V was cut back by 4 bases and J by 8 bases. The CDR3 sequence is CASSSGQALGYTF. The CDR3 DNA is TGTGCCAGCAGCTCGGGACAGGCCTTAGGCTACACCTTC.

This clone was detected a few times. The chain couples TRBV27 to TRBJ1-4, with a tentative D call TRBD1 (6 bases). This CDR3 is built from 15 residues. The V end lost 0 bases, the J end lost 7 bases, and 12 bases lay between the germline ends. Looked up from germline, CDR1 is MNHEY and CDR2 is SMNVEV (reference sequence). The CDR3 here is CASSLSRGAGEKLFF. CDR3 coding DNA: TGTGCCAGCAGTTTATCTCGGGGGGCGGGTGAAAAACTGTTTTTT. The full variable domain, in which reference TRBV27 and TRBJ1-4 provide the parts outside the CDR3, is EAQVTQNPRYLITVTGKKLTVTCSQNMNHEYMSWYRQDPGLGLRQIYYSMNVEVTDKGDVPEGYKVSRKEKRNFPLILESPSPNQTSLYFCASSLSRGAGEKLFFGSGTQLSVL.

J is TRBJ1-2 and V is TRBV11-2; perhaps TRBD1 as D (6 bases). Trimming left V 5 bases short and J 4 bases short, with 14 bases between. The germline gives CDR1 SGHAT, CDR2 FQNNGV. The CDR3 runs to 14 residues. In DNA form, the CDR3 reads TGTGCCAGCAGCCGTGGACAGTTAGTCTATGGCTACACCTTC. Protein product: CASSRGQLVYGYTF. Full variable domain (rest looked up from reference TRBV11-2 and TRBJ1-2): EAGVAQSPRYKIIEKRQSVAFWCNPISGHATLYWYQQILGQGPKLLIQFQNNGVVDDSQLPKDRFSAERLKGVDSTLKIQPAKLEDSAVYLCASSRGQLVYGYTFGSGTRLTVV.

The V and J genes are TRBV30 and TRBJ2-1, with 9 bases identical to TRBD2. V lost 1 base, J lost 7 bases, and 8 bases stayed unmatched. CDR3 length: 15 residues. CDR1 and CDR2 from the germline V gene are GTSNPN and SVGIG (reference sequence). The CDR3 sequence: CAWSGWLAGRNEQFF. CDR3 DNA sequence: TGTGCCTGGAGTGGTTGGCTAGCGGGAAGGAATGAGCAGTTCTTC.

This rearrangement joins TRBV28 to TRBJ2-6; 8 nucleotides align to TRBD2. The V and J ends lost 8 bases and 3 bases, in that order; junction bases with no gene match: 6. CDR1 is MDHEN, CDR2 SYDVKM, per germline. The CDR3 is made up of 15 amino acids. CDR3 sequence: CASAPGGFGANVLTF. The CDR3 DNA reads as TGTGCCAGCGCGCCGGGGGGGTTTGGGGCCAACGTCCTGACTTTC.

The chain uses TRBV6-6 and TRBJ1-3; no reliable D call. The V and J ends lost 2 bases and 0 bases respectively, with 8 bases between them. This CDR3 is built from 15 residues. Germline values: CDR1 MNHNY, CDR2 SVGAGI (reference sequence). CDR3 DNA sequence: TGTGCCAGCAGTTACGAGGGAAGCTCTGGAAACACCATATATTTT. This codes for CASSYEGSSGNTIYF.

This clone came up a few times. The chain links TRBV28 to TRBJ1-3; possible D gene TRBD1, 5 bases. The CDR3 is 17 amino acids. Trimming cost V 2 bases and J 2 bases, with 16 bases left between them. Germline V gene sequence: CDR1 MDHEN, CDR2 SYDVKM. CDR3 nucleotides: TGTGCCAGCAGTTTAACTACAGCCGGGACTACTGGAAACACCATATATTTT. It yields the protein CASSLTTAGTTGNTIYF. The entire variable domain, with the rest obtained from reference TRBV28 and TRBJ1-3, is as follows: DVKVTQSSRYLVKRTGEKVFLECVQDMDHENMFWYRQDPGLGLRLIYFSYDVKMKEKGDIPEGYSVSREKKERFSLILESASTNQTSMYLCASSLTTAGTTGNTIYFGEGSWLTVV.

For the CDR3, the DNA is TGTGCCAGCAGTTTATCGACTCCATCCTACGAGCAGTACTTC. It translates to CASSLSTPSYEQYF. The V gene is TRBV27, the J gene TRBJ2-7, with D unclear. CDR3 size: 14 residues. Germline V gene data show CDR1 as MNHEY and CDR2 as SMNVEV (reference sequence). V was cut by 0 bases and J by 1 base, with 7 bases left in between.

The rearrangement joins TRBV7-2 to TRBJ2-5, with 7 bases matching TRBD2. Germline CDR1 SGHTA, CDR2 FQGNSA. The CDR3 is 13 amino acids. The junction had 5 bases not matched to a gene; V was cut back by 5 bases and J by 5 bases. The chain's CDR3 is CASSPGEGETQYF. The CDR3 DNA follows: TGTGCCAGCAGCCCGGGGGAGGGGGAGACCCAGTACTTC.

The chain employs TRBV11-2 and TRBJ1-3; the D gene is possibly TRBD1 (5 bases). V lost 5 bases, J lost 0 bases, and 11 bases lay in between. The V gene's germline CDR1 is SGHAT and CDR2 FQNNGV. The CDR3 has 15 residues. The CDR3 DNA reads as TGTGCCAGCAGCCGACAGTATCTCTCTGGAAACACCATATATTTT. Amino acids: CASSRQYLSGNTIYF.